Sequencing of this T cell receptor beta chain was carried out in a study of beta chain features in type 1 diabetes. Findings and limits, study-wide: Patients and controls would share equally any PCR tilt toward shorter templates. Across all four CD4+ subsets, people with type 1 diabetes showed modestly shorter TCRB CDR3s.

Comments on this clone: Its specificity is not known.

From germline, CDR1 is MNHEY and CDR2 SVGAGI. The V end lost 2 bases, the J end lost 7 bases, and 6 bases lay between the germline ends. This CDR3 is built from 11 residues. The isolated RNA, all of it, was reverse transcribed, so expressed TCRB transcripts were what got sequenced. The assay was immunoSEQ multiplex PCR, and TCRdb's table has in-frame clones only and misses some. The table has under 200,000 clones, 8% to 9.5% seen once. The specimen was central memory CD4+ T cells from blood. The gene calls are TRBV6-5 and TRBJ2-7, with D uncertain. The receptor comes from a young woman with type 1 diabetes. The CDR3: CASSYPTEQYF. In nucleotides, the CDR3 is TGTGCCAGCAGTTACCCCACTGAGCAGTACTTC.